This T cell receptor (beta chain) emerged from a study of cytomegalovirus exposure and HLA in healthy donors. Study information: Both the approximately 120 validation repertoires and the 550 to 750 first-cohort repertoires used the same platform, as reported by a later analysis.

The table came from immunoSEQ multiplex PCR; TCRdb's copy has only in-frame clones and leaves some out. The sample carries tens of thousands of clones, 94% recorded once. Note on this clone: Its antigen is not known.

Whole-study results and caveats: 150 or so TCR beta chains were listed as cytomegalovirus-associated. According to a subsequent analysis, TCR clusters identified in the first cohort showed a tendency to co-occur across the 120 validation repertoires. In vitro checks showed that a few CMV-associated chains really do target CMV antigens.

The specimen sequenced was PBMCs. The sequence came from a woman aged 18-29 years in good health and CMV-seropositive.

The CDR3 DNA follows: TGTGCTAGTGGTGTGGACGGAGCATACACCGGGGAGCTGTTTTTT. Amino acid sequence: CASGVDGAYTGELFF. The chain joins TRBV12-5 to TRBJ2-2; D remains unclear. The CDR3 loop spans 15 amino acids. The germline V gene encodes CDR1 LGHNT and CDR2 FRNRAP. V gave up 5 bases and J gave up 3 bases, with 13 bases separating them.